This T cell receptor (beta chain) was retrieved from a study of blood T cell repertoires in COVID-19. Overall study context: Specimens from acute and convalescent COVID-19 originated in the United States, Italy and Spain. T cells, B-cell-depleted T cells, or PBMCs provided the cDNA or gDNA that served as material.

Those enrolled, adults aged about 18 to 89 years, came from some 23 US areas. Allocation to cohorts depended on clinical history reported by the participants. The germline V and J ends were trimmed by 8 bases and 10 bases, with 6 bases remaining between them. CDR3 length: 9 residues. Sequencing was performed with immunoSEQ multiplex PCR; in TCRdb, only in-frame clones are kept and a portion is missing. The data contain fewer than 250,000 clones, 83% of them singletons. The rearrangement joins TRBV12-3 or TRBV12-4 to TRBJ2-1; D remains ambiguous. Sequenced input: PBMCs or T cells enriched from blood (not recorded which). This TCR derives from a woman aged 40 to 55 who had been exposed to COVID-19. The CDR3 protein is CASGREQFF. DNA for the CDR3: TGTGCCAGCGGGCGCGAGCAGTTCTTC.